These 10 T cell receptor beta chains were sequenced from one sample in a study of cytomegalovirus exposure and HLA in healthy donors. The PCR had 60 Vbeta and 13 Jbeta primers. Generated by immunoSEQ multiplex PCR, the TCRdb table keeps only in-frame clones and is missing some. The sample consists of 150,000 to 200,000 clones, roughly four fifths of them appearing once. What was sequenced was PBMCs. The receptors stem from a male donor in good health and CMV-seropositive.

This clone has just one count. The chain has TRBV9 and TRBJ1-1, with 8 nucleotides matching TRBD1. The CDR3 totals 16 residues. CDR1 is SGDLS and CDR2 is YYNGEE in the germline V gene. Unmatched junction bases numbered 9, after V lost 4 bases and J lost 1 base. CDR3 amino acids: CASSPNQGAGNTEAFF. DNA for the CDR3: TGTGCCAGCAGCCCCAACCAGGGGGCTGGGAACACTGAAGCTTTCTTT.

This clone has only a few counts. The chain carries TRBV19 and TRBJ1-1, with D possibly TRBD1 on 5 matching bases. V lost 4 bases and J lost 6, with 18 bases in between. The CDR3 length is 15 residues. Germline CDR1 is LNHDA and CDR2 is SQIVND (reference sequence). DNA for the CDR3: TGTGCCAGTAGTAGCGGACGGTTCGGACACCCTGAAGCTTTCTTT. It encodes CASSSGRFGHPEAFF.

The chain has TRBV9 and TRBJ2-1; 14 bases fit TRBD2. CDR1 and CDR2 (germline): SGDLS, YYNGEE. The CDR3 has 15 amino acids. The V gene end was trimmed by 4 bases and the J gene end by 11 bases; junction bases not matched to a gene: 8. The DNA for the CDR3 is TGTGCCAGCAGCCCCTTGGGACTAGCGGGAGCACAGCAGTTCTTC. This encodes CASSPLGLAGAQQFF.

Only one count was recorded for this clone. Here the CDR3 DNA reads TGTGCCAGCAGCCAAGATCCAGGATCCTACGAGCAGTACTTC. It is translated as CASSQDPGSYEQYF. V and J are TRBV14 and TRBJ2-7; D is undetermined. V was pared by 0 bases and J by 1 base, with 7 bases between. CDR1 SGHDN and CDR2 FVKESK come from the germline V gene. This CDR3 region has 14 residues.

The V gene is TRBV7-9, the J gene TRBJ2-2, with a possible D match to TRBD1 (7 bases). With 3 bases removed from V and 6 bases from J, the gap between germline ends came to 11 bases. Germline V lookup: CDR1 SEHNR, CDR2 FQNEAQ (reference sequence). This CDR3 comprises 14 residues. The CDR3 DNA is TGTGCCAGCAGCTTGGGCAGGGGGGCCGGGGAGCTGTTTTTT. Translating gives CASSLGRGAGELFF.

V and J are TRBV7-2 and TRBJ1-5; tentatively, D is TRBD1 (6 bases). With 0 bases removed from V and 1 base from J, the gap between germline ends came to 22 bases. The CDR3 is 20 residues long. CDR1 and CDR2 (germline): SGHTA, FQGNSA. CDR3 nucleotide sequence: TGTGCCAGCAGCTTAGCGCTGCGCGGGGGGCGGGAATGGAGCAATCAGCCCCAGCATTTT. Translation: CASSLALRGGREWSNQPQHF.

The CDR3 here is CASSEQVGWTEAFF. As DNA, the CDR3 is TGTGCCAGCAGCGAACAGGTGGGATGGACTGAAGCTTTCTTT. The chain combines TRBV9 with TRBJ1-1; possible D gene TRBD1, 5 bases. Germline CDR1 and CDR2: SGDLS and YYNGEE. The CDR3 sequence is 14 residues long. Trimming cost V 3 bases and J 5 bases, with 14 bases left between them.

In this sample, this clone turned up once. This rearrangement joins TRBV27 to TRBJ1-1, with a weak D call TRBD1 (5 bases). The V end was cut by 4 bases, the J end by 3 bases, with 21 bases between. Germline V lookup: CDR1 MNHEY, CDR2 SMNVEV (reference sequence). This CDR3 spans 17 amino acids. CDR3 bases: TGTGCCAGCAGTTCTTGGGACGGAACCACGGGGGACACTGAAGCTTTCTTT. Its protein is CASSSWDGTTGDTEAFF.

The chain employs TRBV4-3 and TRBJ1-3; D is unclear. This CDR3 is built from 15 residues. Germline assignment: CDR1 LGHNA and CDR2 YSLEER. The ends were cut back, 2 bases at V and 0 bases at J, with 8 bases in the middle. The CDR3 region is CASSQTSNSGNTIYF. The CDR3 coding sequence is TGCGCCAGCAGCCAAACCAGTAACTCTGGAAACACCATATATTTT.

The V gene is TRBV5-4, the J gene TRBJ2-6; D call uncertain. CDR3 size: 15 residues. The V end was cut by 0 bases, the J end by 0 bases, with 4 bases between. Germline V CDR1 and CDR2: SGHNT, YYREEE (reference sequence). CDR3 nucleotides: TGTGCCAGCAGCTTGGGGGCCTCTGGGGCCAACGTCCTGACTTTC. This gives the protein CASSLGASGANVLTF.